Described below is a single TCR beta chain sequence and its context. As yet, its antigen is unknown. The CDR3 is 14 amino acids. Per the germline V gene, CDR1 is SGHRS and CDR2 is YFSETQ. V lost 0 bases, J lost 4 bases, and 10 bases lay in between. Preparation of the TCRbeta library used unique molecular identifiers. TCRdb called the PCR reads again in MiXCR, with one record for every CDR3 protein. The data show approximately 800,000 distinct CDR3 sequences, 15% to 20% seen once. The data stem from a study of T-cell reconstitution after alpha-beta-depleted transplantation in children. General study results and limits: Elevated TCRbeta diversity at day 60 was traced, in some patients, to surviving recipient T cells and thymic progenitors. Newly produced T cells mostly accounted for T-cell counts and diversity one year post-transplant. Two months or so post-transplant, alpha-beta T cells reportedly derived from several hundred expanded graft clones.

The chain combines TRBV5-1 with TRBJ1-1, with D perhaps matching TRBD1 (5 bases). This TCR was sampled from a male patient between 5 and 17 years old who had a stem cell transplant for acute lymphoblastic leukemia, so the T cells may come from the graft donor. The sequencing used PBMCs, mostly from graft donor cells, collected 360 days after TCRalphabeta/CD19-depleted stem cell transplant. This chain's CDR3 is CASSLEWGGTEAFF. The CDR3 nucleotides are TGCGCCAGCAGCTTGGAGTGGGGCGGCACTGAAGCTTTCTTT.